Shown below are 25 T cell receptor beta chains from a single sample sequenced in a study of blood T cells in healthy people across ages. It was with a sample-barcoded 5' primer and a J-beta primer mix that a second PCR of roughly 6 to 12 cycles was run. Each CDR3 protein is one row after TCRdb ran MiXCR on the 5' RACE reads. The profile shows 550,000 to 800,000 distinct CDR3 sequences, about 30% of them singletons. Sample: blood. The receptors were sampled from an elderly woman in good health.

This clonotype showed up many times. The chain has TRBV4-2 and TRBJ2-3, with a weak D call TRBD1 (5 bases). V was shortened by 3 bases and J by 5 bases, with 12 bases between the two germline ends. Germline CDR1 and CDR2: LGHNA and YNFKEQ. The CDR3 has 14 amino acids. CDR3 in DNA: TGTGCCAGCAGCCAGAGGACAACCGAAGATACGCAGTATTTT. Translated, it gives CASSQRTTEDTQYF.

The J gene is TRBJ2-7, the V gene TRBV10-3; TRBD1 matches 10 bases. Unmatched junction bases numbered 7, after V lost 6 bases and J lost 5 bases. This CDR3 region has 14 residues. The V gene's germline CDR1 is ENHRY and CDR2 SYGVKD. This CDR3 is CAIREGTGVDEQYF. For the CDR3, the DNA is TGTGCCATCAGGGAAGGGACAGGGGTCGACGAGCAGTACTTC.

This clonotype has ten or more counts. V and J are TRBV28 and TRBJ2-1; TRBD2 is a possible D gene (7 bases). Trimming took off 10 bases at V and 5 bases at J, with 15 bases between the two ends. The CDR3 contains 13 residues. Germline values: CDR1 MDHEN, CDR2 SYDVKM. The CDR3 DNA follows: TGTGCCACCACCCGAGGGGGGGACAATGAGCAGTTCTTC. Residues: CATTRGGDNEQFF.

This clonotype has just a few counts. This chain connects TRBV2 to TRBJ2-2, with D perhaps TRBD1 or TRBD2 (5 bases each). The CDR3 consists of 17 residues. Germline V lookup: CDR1 SNHLY, CDR2 FYNNEI. Trimming removed 5 bases from V and 0 bases from J, with 16 bases in between. CDR3 nucleotides: TGTGCCAGCAGTAAGAGAGGGACCGAAACGAACACCGGGGAGCTGTTTTTT. This gives the protein CASSKRGTETNTGELFF.

This clonotype came up many times. The chain combines TRBV7-8 with TRBJ2-3, with no clear D. V was trimmed by 7 bases and J by 2 bases, leaving 7 bases between them. The CDR3 is 12 residues long. Germline V gene sequence: CDR1 SGHVS, CDR2 FQNEAQ. The CDR3 is CASNDFTDTQYF. In DNA form, the CDR3 reads TGTGCCAGCAACGACTTCACAGATACGCAGTATTTT.

In its sample, this clonotype was seen a few times. This rearrangement joins TRBV5-1 to TRBJ2-1; 9 bases are shared with TRBD2. Trimming cost V 1 base and J 6 bases; bases outside gene matches: 5. Per the germline V gene, CDR1 is SGHRS and CDR2 is YFSETQ. The length of the CDR3 is 15 residues. CDR3 amino acids: CASSLSAGGTNEQFF. The DNA of the CDR3 is TGCGCCAGCAGCTTGTCAGCGGGGGGCACCAATGAGCAGTTCTTC.

This clonotype was counted ten times or more. One end of the junction is discordant with germline, which a read error may explain. The genes are TRBV5-1 and TRBJ2-3; 12 bases match TRBD2. CDR3 size: 17 residues. In germline, CDR1 is SGHRS, CDR2 YFSETQ. The CDR3 coding sequence is TGCGCCAGCGGACACAGACTAGCGGGGGCGAGCAGAGATACGCAGTATTTT. Its protein is CASGHRLAGASRDTQYF.

This clonotype was seen ten or more times. As DNA, the CDR3 is TGCAGCGTTGAGCCTAGCTGGGGACGAGATACGCAGTATTTT. It translates to CSVEPSWGRDTQYF. V and J are TRBV29-1 and TRBJ2-3, with D perhaps given as TRBD1 or TRBD2 (5 bases each). CDR3 length equals 14 residues. V dropped 3 bases and J dropped 5 bases, with 15 bases sitting between them. CDR1 and CDR2 from the germline V gene are SQVTM and ANQGSEA.

This clonotype has a count of ten or more. V usage is TRBV20-1 and J usage is TRBJ1-2; the D gene is possibly TRBD1 (5 bases). V shed 7 bases and J shed 4 bases, with 16 bases lying between them. Germline V gene sequence: CDR1 DFQATT, CDR2 SNEGSKA (reference sequence). CDR3 length: 13 residues. The CDR3 protein is CSVGGIRVYGYTF. The CDR3 region has the DNA TGCAGTGTGGGGGGGATTCGAGTCTATGGCTACACCTTC.

The table lists this clonotype with many counts. This chain connects TRBV20-1 to TRBJ2-3, with TRBD2 matching 8 bases. The junction had 7 bases not matched to a gene; V was cut back by 6 bases and J by 5 bases. The CDR3 runs to 13 residues. Germline values: CDR1 DFQATT, CDR2 SNEGSKA (reference sequence). In DNA, the CDR3 is TGCAGTGCCCAGCGGGGGTGGGGAGATACGCAGTATTTT. Protein product: CSAQRGWGDTQYF.

This clonotype was counted at least ten times. The V call is TRBV7-3, the J call TRBJ2-5, with a weak D call TRBD2 (7 bases). CDR3 length: 14 residues. Deletions cut 5 bases from V and 4 bases from J, with 14 bases between. CDR1 is SGHTA, CDR2 FQGTGA, per germline. This chain's CDR3 is CASSRGAAPETQYF. The CDR3 DNA follows: TGTGCCAGCAGCCGGGGGGCTGCTCCAGAGACCCAGTACTTC. The full variable domain, its missing parts supplied by reference TRBV7-3 and TRBJ2-5, is GAGVSQTPSNKVTEKGKYVELRCDPISGHTALYWYRQSLGQGPEFLIYFQGTGAADDSGLPNDRFFAVRPEGSVSTLKIQRTERGDSAVYLCASSRGAAPETQYFGPGTRLLVL.

This clonotype was seen repeatedly, ten times or more. The V gene is TRBV29-1, the J gene TRBJ1-2, with unresolved D. The V and J ends lost 4 bases and 6 bases respectively, with 12 bases between them. CDR1 and CDR2 from the germline V gene are SQVTM and ANQGSEA. The CDR3 covers 12 residues. The CDR3 DNA follows: TGCAGCGTTGCGGGCGGGGAACATGGCTACACCTTC. It translates to CSVAGGEHGYTF. Drawing the rest from reference TRBV29-1 and TRBJ1-2, the complete variable domain is SAVISQKPSRDICQRGTSLTIQCQVDSQVTMMFWYRQQPGQSLTLIATANQGSEATYESGFVIDKFPISRPNLTFSTLTVSNMSPEDSSIYLCSVAGGEHGYTFGSGTRLTVV.

The count of this clonotype is one. The chain has TRBV6-2 or TRBV6-3 and TRBJ1-1; D is uncertain. Trimming pared 7 bases from V and 8 bases from J, leaving 8 bases between. The CDR3 has 10 residues. The germline V gene encodes CDR1 MNHEY and CDR2 SVGEGT. The CDR3 region is CASIGMEAFF. The CDR3 DNA sequence: TGTGCCAGCATTGGGATGGAAGCTTTCTTT.

The chain couples TRBV7-2 to TRBJ2-5; 8 bases align to TRBD2. Germline-derived CDR1 and CDR2 are SGHTA and FQGNSA. This CDR3 is built from 17 residues. With 4 bases clipped from V and 11 bases from J, the junction kept 21 bases outside the gene matches. The CDR3 coding sequence is TGTGCCAGCAGCTCACCCGTTTTAACGGGGGGGAGCAATGAGCAGTACTTC. Amino acids: CASSSPVLTGGSNEQYF. The variable domain in full, with the rest retrieved from reference TRBV7-2 and TRBJ2-5, is GAGVSQSPSNKVTEKGKDVELRCDPISGHTALYWYRQSLGQGLEFLIYFQGNSAPDKSGLPSDRFSAERTGGSVSTLTIQRTQQEDSAVYLCASSSPVLTGGSNEQYFGPGTRLLVL.

In this sample, this clonotype turned up a few times. This chain uses TRBV2 with TRBJ2-1, with D unresolved. The CDR3 loop spans 12 amino acids. Germline CDR1 and CDR2: SNHLY and FYNNEI. With 6 bases removed from V and 6 bases from J, the gap between germline ends came to 9 bases. In nucleotides, the CDR3 is TGTGCCAGCAGACAGAACTTCAATGAGCAGTTCTTC. The encoded protein is CASRQNFNEQFF.

The chain employs TRBV28 and TRBJ1-2, with D possibly TRBD1 on 5 matching bases. This CDR3 spans 15 amino acids. V lost 3 bases, J lost 8 bases, and 19 bases lay in between. Germline CDR1 is MDHEN and CDR2 is SYDVKM. The DNA of the CDR3 is TGTGCCAGCAGTTTTATGGGGATGATAGGGGAAGGCTACACCTTC. Amino acids: CASSFMGMIGEGYTF.

This clonotype was counted ten times or more. The chain employs TRBV5-1 and TRBJ2-1; 15 nucleotides align to TRBD2. CDR3 length: 19 residues. V was pared by 4 bases and J by 2 bases, with 10 bases of the junction left unmatched. Germline V gene data show CDR1 as SGHRS and CDR2 as YFSETQ. The CDR3 bases are TGCGCCAGCAGCGCCAGGACTAGCGGGGGGGCCGGGGCCTACAATGAGCAGTTCTTC. Its protein is CASSARTSGGAGAYNEQFF.

This clonotype was detected only a few times. The chain is built from TRBV7-9 and TRBJ1-1; no firm D call. This CDR3 spans 15 amino acids. Germline CDR1 SEHNR, CDR2 FQNEAQ (reference sequence). Trimming left V 3 bases short and J 0 bases short, with 11 bases between. The CDR3 sequence is CASSFLRSLNTEAFF. The CDR3 DNA is TGTGCCAGCAGCTTCCTAAGAAGCTTGAACACTGAAGCTTTCTTT.

This clonotype showed up many times. The chain carries TRBV6-1 and TRBJ2-3; D may be TRBD2 (6 bases). The CDR3 length is 15 residues. CDR1 and CDR2 (germline): MNHNS, SASEGT. V lost 7 bases and J lost 2, with 16 bases in between. The CDR3 DNA is TGTGCCAGCACCGGTGACGCGGGGATCACAGATACGCAGTATTTT. Translating gives CASTGDAGITDTQYF.

V usage is TRBV18 and J usage is TRBJ2-1; D may correspond to TRBD1 or TRBD2 (5 bases each). The V gene's germline CDR1 is KGHSH and CDR2 LQKENI. V lost 3 bases and J 7 bases, leaving 16 bases between the germline ends. The CDR3 loop spans 15 amino acids. CDR3 bases: TGTGCCAGCTCACCTAGGCAGGGAACGGGGAATGAGCAGTTCTTC. Translated, it gives CASSPRQGTGNEQFF.

Turning to this clonotype: Given a much more abundant clone one base away, this may be a read error. The chain is built from TRBV20-1 and TRBJ2-3; tentatively, D is TRBD1 or TRBD2 (5 bases each). Germline CDR1 reads DFQATT; CDR2 reads SNEGSKA (reference sequence). The CDR3 runs to 13 residues. The CDR3 is CGPRDGMTDTQYF. The CDR3 DNA follows: TGCGGACCCCGGGACGGGATGACAGATACGCAGTATTTT.

Regarding this clonotype: This may come from a read error, since a much larger clone is one base off. J is TRBJ2-5 and V is TRBV29-1; 7 positions match TRBD1. V shed 7 bases and J 11 bases; nucleotides not matched to a gene: 16. Germline V gene lookup returns CDR1 SQVTM and CDR2 ANQGSEA. The CDR3 runs 13 residues. The CDR3 is CSAGQDPYNEQYF. DNA of the CDR3: TGCAGCGCAGGACAGGACCCTTACAATGAGCAGTACTTC.

For this clonotype: This may stem from a read error, because a much larger clone lies one nucleotide away. The chain links TRBV18 to TRBJ2-5; D gene unclear. The CDR3 runs 12 residues. CDR1 is KGHSH and CDR2 is LQKENI in the germline V gene. CDR3 nucleotide sequence: TGTGCCAGCCCACCTAGGAGCGAGACCCAGTACTTC. It encodes CASPPRSETQYF.

The sample holds a few counts of this clonotype. The chain uses TRBV19 and TRBJ2-3; 13 nucleotides align to TRBD2. The CDR3 runs to 15 residues. Germline V CDR1 and CDR2: LNHDA, SQIVND (reference sequence). Trimming took 8 bases from V and 2 from J; bases not matched to a gene: 4. The CDR3 spells CASGLAGVDTDTQYF. DNA for the CDR3: TGTGCCAGTGGACTAGCGGGGGTCGACACAGATACGCAGTATTTT.

This clonotype was picked up many times. This chain uses TRBV29-1 with TRBJ1-2; TRBD1 matches at 9 bases. Looked up from germline, CDR1 is SQVTM and CDR2 is ANQGSEA. V lost 6 bases to trimming and J lost 5 bases; unmatched junction nucleotides: 10. This CDR3 spans 14 amino acids. The CDR3 DNA sequence: TGCAGCGTCCCTACCCGGGACAGGGAGTATGGCTACACCTTC. Protein: CSVPTRDREYGYTF. The whole variable domain, remainder taken from reference TRBV29-1 and TRBJ1-2, is SAVISQKPSRDICQRGTSLTIQCQVDSQVTMMFWYRQQPGQSLTLIATANQGSEATYESGFVIDKFPISRPNLTFSTLTVSNMSPEDSSIYLCSVPTRDREYGYTFGSGTRLTVV.